Listed here is a single TCR beta chain. The data stem from a study of control samples from healthy donors and cancer patients. V lost 3 bases and J lost 11, with 11 bases in between. The CDR3 covers 12 residues. Clones were read by immunoSEQ multiplex PCR, and TCRdb kept only the in-frame ones, dropping some. The table records about 200,000 clones, approximately 90% of them present only once. The V and J genes are TRBV12-3 or TRBV12-4 and TRBJ1-5; D is ambiguous. The clonotype was recovered from a man younger than 45 in good health. What was sequenced was blood. CDR3 protein: CASSFGLLTQHF. The CDR3 DNA sequence: TGTGCCAGCAGTTTCGGGCTCCTGACCCAGCATTTT.